This T cell receptor (beta chain) was identified in a study of T-cell memory formation after mild COVID-19. The CDR3 is 15 amino acids. Between the trimmed V and J ends, which lost 1 base and 1 base, there was a span of 9 bases. Germline V lookup: CDR1 SNHLY, CDR2 FYNNEI. MiXCR, applied by TCRdb to the 5' RACE reads, yields one record per CDR3 protein. The table has under 110,000 distinct CDR3 sequences, 15% to 20% seen once. This clonotype was counted at least ten times. This receptor was identified in an adult woman who had mild COVID-19 (a few samples of this study predate the infection). Cell type and time point are not known. The chain carries TRBV2 and TRBJ2-3; D call uncertain. The material sequenced was PBMCs or a T cell subset sorted from them (not recorded which). In nucleotides, the CDR3 is TGTGCCAGCAGTGAAGGGCCCCGTGGCACAGATACGCAGTATTTT. Residues: CASSEGPRGTDTQYF. The whole variable domain, remainder taken from reference TRBV2 and TRBJ2-3, is EPEVTQTPSHQVTQMGQEVILRCVPISNHLYFYWYRQILGQKVEFLVSFYNNEISEKSEIFDDQFSVERPDGSNFTLKIRSTKLEDSAMYFCASSEGPRGTDTQYFGPGTRLTVL.